These 10 T cell receptor beta chains came from one sample sequenced in a study of T cell responses to AZD1222 COVID-19 vaccine. The method was immunoSEQ multiplex PCR; TCRdb's version includes in-frame clones alone and lacks a portion of them. The data contain approximately 150,000 clones, roughly 90% of them singletons. The specimen was peripheral blood, collected on day 0 of AZD1222 vaccination. These receptors were collected from an adult in good health.

CDR3 DNA: TGTGCCAGCAGTGTCCGACAGGGGGCAGGCGAGCAGTACTTC. Translated, it gives CASSVRQGAGEQYF. This rearrangement joins TRBV2 to TRBJ2-7, with 10 bases aligning to TRBD1. The V gene's germline CDR1 is SNHLY and CDR2 FYNNEI. This CDR3 region has 14 residues. J lost 6 bases, V lost 4 bases, and 6 bases had no gene match.

This clone was detected only once. This sample also contains other DNA sequences that code for the same CDR3. J is TRBJ1-1 and V is TRBV29-1, with 8 bases matching TRBD1. This CDR3 has 12 amino acids. Trimming took 4 bases from V and 2 from J; bases not matched to a gene: 0. The germline V gene encodes CDR1 SQVTM and CDR2 ANQGSEA. CDR3 residues: CSVAGGNTEAFF. CDR3 DNA: TGCAGCGTTGCAGGGGGCAACACTGAAGCTTTCTTT.

This chain joins TRBV20-1 and TRBJ1-3; D is ambiguous. V dropped 3 bases and J dropped 4 bases, with 4 bases sitting between them. The CDR3 contains 11 residues. Germline lookup yields CDR1 DFQATT and CDR2 SNEGSKA (reference sequence). The CDR3 DNA reads as TGCAGTGCTAGCTGGGGAAACACCATATATTTT. This translates into CSASWGNTIYF.

The chain combines TRBV11-2 with TRBJ2-1; TRBD1 might be the D (5 bases). Germline V gives CDR1 SGHAT, CDR2 FQNNGV. Trimming pared 7 bases from V and 3 bases from J, leaving 13 bases between. The CDR3 is 14 amino acids. The CDR3: CASNSGPIYNEQFF. CDR3 coding DNA: TGTGCCAGCAACTCAGGGCCTATCTACAATGAGCAGTTCTTC.

V is TRBV6-5 and J is TRBJ2-7, with 7 positions matching TRBD2. V was pared by 6 bases and J by 3 bases, with 11 bases of the junction left unmatched. CDR3 length: 15 amino acids. Looked up from germline, CDR1 is MNHEY and CDR2 is SVGAGI. CDR3 in amino acids: CASSVSAGALYEQYF. The CDR3 nucleotides are TGTGCCAGCAGCGTCAGCGCGGGAGCTCTCTACGAGCAGTACTTC.

Here the CDR3 DNA reads TGTGCCAGCAGCTTATACCAGGGGGGAGGCACTGAAGCTTTCTTT. Encoded protein: CASSLYQGGGTEAFF. V usage is TRBV5-6 and J usage is TRBJ1-1; 7 positions match TRBD1. CDR1 and CDR2 (germline): SGHDT, YYEEEE. V lost 2 bases and J lost 4; bases outside the gene matches: 8. The CDR3 runs 15 residues.

A single count supports this clone. CDR3 loop: CASSAAGQGLPLHF. In nucleotides, the CDR3 is TGTGCCAGCAGCGCGGCGGGACAGGGTTTACCCCTCCACTTT. The chain combines TRBV9 with TRBJ1-6; TRBD1 matches 9 bases. CDR1 and CDR2 from the germline V gene are SGDLS and YYNGEE. The ends lost 3 bases at V and 12 bases at J; junction bases unmatched: 7. This CDR3 is built from 14 residues.

The V gene is TRBV27, the J gene TRBJ2-5; 14 bases match TRBD2. Germline CDR1 reads MNHEY; CDR2 reads SMNVEV (reference sequence). This CDR3 has 21 amino acids. J was trimmed by 1 base and V by 0 bases; bases with no gene match: 13. In DNA form, the CDR3 reads TGTGCCAGCAGTTTATCGTTCCCGGGACTAGCGGGAGAGGGTTCCCAAGAGACCCAGTACTTC. Protein: CASSLSFPGLAGEGSQETQYF.

This clone was found once. The chain carries TRBV6-1 and TRBJ1-4; tentatively, D is TRBD1 (6 bases). This CDR3 has 16 amino acids. Trimming took off 2 bases at V and 3 bases at J, with 13 bases between the two ends. Germline CDR1 and CDR2: MNHNS and SASEGT. The CDR3 loop reads CASSELQGRANEKLFF. The CDR3 DNA sequence: TGTGCCAGCAGTGAACTACAGGGTAGGGCTAATGAAAAACTGTTTTTT.

V usage is TRBV5-5 and J usage is TRBJ1-2; D remains unclear. CDR3 length: 15 amino acids. The V end was cut by 0 bases, the J end by 8 bases, with 17 bases between. Germline CDR1 reads SGHKS; CDR2 reads YYEKEE (reference sequence). CDR3: CASSLDPNSGRGYTF. The CDR3 coding sequence is TGTGCCAGCAGCTTGGACCCCAACAGCGGCCGCGGCTACACCTTC.